A selection of T cell receptor beta chains follows, all from one sample in a study of cytomegalovirus exposure and HLA in healthy donors. Generated by immunoSEQ multiplex PCR, the TCRdb table keeps only in-frame clones and is missing some. The sample yields about 76,000 clones, 70% to 80% seen once. The sample consisted of PBMCs. These receptors all stem from a man younger than 40 in good health and CMV-seronegative. Each CDR3 is given with its conserved first and last residue. D genes are given only for firm matches. The size field is filled for only some rows; it gives once, few, many or a size class.

-	TRBV5-4	TRBJ2-3	15	TRBD2	TGTGCCAGCAGCCTTCCGGGGGGGGCCGGAGATACGCAGTATTTT	CASSLPGGAGDTQYF
-	TRBV28	TRBJ1-3	12	-	TGTGCCAGCAGTTTGGCCAGAAACACCATATATTTT	CASSLARNTIYF
once	TRBV27	TRBJ2-1	17	TRBD2	TGTGCCAGCAGTGACGCTGGGGGACTAGCGGGGGTACCGGAGCAGTTCTTC	CASSDAGGLAGVPEQFF
-	TRBV9	TRBJ2-6	19	-	TGTGCCAGCCGGGGCCCGGAAACAGGGAATATGGCGGGGGCCAACGTCCTGACTTTC	CASRGPETGNMAGANVLTF
-	TRBV7-9	TRBJ1-6	15	TRBD1	TGTGCCAGCAGCGACACCGGGACAGGGTTTTCACCCCTCCACTTT	CASSDTGTGFSPLHF
many	TRBV4-3	TRBJ2-5	14	TRBD2	TGCGCCAGCAGCCAAGAGTCTAGCGGGGGGTACAAATACTTC	CASSQESSGGYKYF
many	TRBV5-1	TRBJ2-1	16	TRBD2	TGCGCCAGCAGCTCCCAGCGGGAGGGCCTCTACAATGAGCAGTTCTTC	CASSSQREGLYNEQFF
-	TRBV30	TRBJ1-1	14	-	TGTGCAGGGCGTTATGGAGGGCGGAACACTGAAGCTTTCTTT	CAGRYGGRNTEAFF
-	TRBV7-9	TRBJ1-1	15	TRBD1	TGTGCCAGCAGCTGGGCGACAGGGGGCGTCACTGAAGCTTTCTTT	CASSWATGGVTEAFF
-	TRBV9	TRBJ2-1	15	TRBD2	TGTGCCAGCAGTTCTGGACTAGTCGCCTACAATGAGCAGTTCTTC	CASSSGLVAYNEQFF
-	TRBV6-4	TRBJ2-2	15	-	TGTGCCAGCAGTGAAAGGCTAGCAAGAACCGGGGAGCTGTTTTTT	CASSERLARTGELFF
-	TRBV4-1	TRBJ1-3	17	TRBD1	TGCGCCAGCAGCCAGACCGGGACAGGGTTATCCGGAAACACCATATATTTT	CASSQTGTGLSGNTIYF
-	TRBV7-9	TRBJ1-1	18	TRBD1	TGTGCCAGCAGCTTAGACAGGACAGGGGGCCCCAGGGGAACTGAAGCTTTCTTT	CASSLDRTGGPRGTEAFF
few	TRBV5-4	TRBJ2-7	15	-	TGTGCCAGCAGCTTGGGGTCGCGGGACCTCCAAGAGCAGTACTTC	CASSLGSRDLQEQYF
-	TRBV4-1	TRBJ2-5	15	-	TGCGCCAGCAGCCAAGATGTAGCGCTCCAAGAGACCCAGTACTTC	CASSQDVALQETQYF
-	TRBV5-1	TRBJ2-5	15	TRBD2	TGCGCCAGCAGTTATGGACTAGCGGGGCAAGAGACCCAGTACTTC	CASSYGLAGQETQYF
few	TRBV5-6	TRBJ2-7	16	-	TGTGCCAGCAGCTTGCGGGGAGTACTAAGCTCCTACGAGCAGTACTTC	CASSLRGVLSSYEQYF
-	TRBV6-5	TRBJ1-2	14	TRBD1	TGTGCCAGCAGTTACTCCCGGGACAGGGGGCTTCCCACCTTC	CASSYSRDRGLPTF
few	TRBV27	TRBJ2-1	14	TRBD2	TGTGCCAGCAAAACTAGCGGGAGGTCGGATGAGCAGTTCTTC	CASKTSGRSDEQFF
once	TRBV11-2	TRBJ2-1	11	TRBD1	TGTGCCAGCTCCAGAGGGACAGTACAGTTCTTC	CASSRGTVQFF
few	TRBV5-1	TRBJ1-3	13	TRBD1	TGCGCCAGCAGTCGGACAGGGTCGAACACCATATATTTT	CASSRTGSNTIYF
-	TRBV4-1	TRBJ2-5	14	-	TGCGCCGGCAGCCAAGTAATTACGCAGGAGACCCAGTACTTC	CAGSQVITQETQYF
-	TRBV7-9	TRBJ1-1	11	-	TGTGCCATTTTTATAGAAATTGAAGCTTTCTTT	CAIFIEIEAFF
-	TRBV5-1	TRBJ2-3	15	TRBD2	TGCGCCAGCAGTGAACAGGGACTAGACACAGATACGCAGTATTTT	CASSEQGLDTDTQYF
few	TRBV4-3	TRBJ1-1	15	-	TGCGCCAGCAGCCAAGATCTGAGATCGAACACTGAAGCTTTCTTT	CASSQDLRSNTEAFF
-	TRBV7-2	TRBJ1-4	15	-	TGTGCCAGCAGCTCCACGTACTCAACTAATGAAAAACTGTTTTTT	CASSSTYSTNEKLFF
-	TRBV7-3	TRBJ2-7	16	TRBD2	TGTGCCAGCAGCTTAACAAGGGCGGCGGGGGCCTACGAGCAGTACTTC	CASSLTRAAGAYEQYF
-	TRBV25-1	TRBJ2-5	15	TRBD2	TGTGCCAGCAGTGAGCGAGCGGGAGTGGGAGAGACCCAGTACTTC	CASSERAGVGETQYF
once	TRBV4-3	TRBJ1-3	15	-	TGCGCCAGCAGCCAAGACCTAACTGCTGGAAACACCATATATTTT	CASSQDLTAGNTIYF
-	TRBV5-1	TRBJ2-3	18	-	TGCGCCAGCAGCTTGGCTTTGGGCTTTAACCCTAGCACAGATACGCAGTATTTT	CASSLALGFNPSTDTQYF
-	TRBV18	TRBJ1-6	14	-	TGTGCCAGCTCACCAGACTTCGAAAATTCACCCCTCCACTTT	CASSPDFENSPLHF
-	TRBV11-3	TRBJ2-6	17	TRBD1	TGTGCCAGCAGCTCCGGGACAGGGTTGACTGGGGCCAACGTCCTGACTTTC	CASSSGTGLTGANVLTF
-	TRBV19	TRBJ1-1	11	-	TGTGCCACTAGCGACAGAACCGAAGCTTTCTTT	CATSDRTEAFF
-	TRBV4-2	TRBJ2-7	15	-	TGTGCCAGCAGCCAAACCTCATCGGGTGTAGGAGAGCAGTACTTC	CASSQTSSGVGEQYF
-	TRBV7-2	TRBJ2-7	15	-	TGTGCCAGCAGCTTAGCCCAGGGGTCTCGGTACGAGCAGTACTTC	CASSLAQGSRYEQYF
-	TRBV6-1	TRBJ2-7	10	-	TGTGCCAGCAACGGTTACGAGCAGTACTTC	CASNGYEQYF
-	TRBV7-2	TRBJ1-2	14	TRBD1	TGTGCCAGCAGCTCCGCCCAGGGGGCAAGCGGCTACACCTTC	CASSSAQGASGYTF
-	TRBV7-9	TRBJ1-1	14	-	TGTGCCAGCACACAGTGGAGGGATGGAACTGAAGCTTTCTTT	CASTQWRDGTEAFF
-	TRBV6-5	TRBJ2-1	14	-	TGTGCCAGCAGTTACGGAGGGGACCTCAATGAGCAGTTCTTC	CASSYGGDLNEQFF
-	TRBV18	TRBJ1-1	14	-	TGTGCCAGCTCTCATCCGGGACAGAACACTGAAGCTTTCTTT	CASSHPGQNTEAFF
once	TRBV29-1	TRBJ2-5	11	-	TGCAGCGTTTCACACATGGAGACCCAGTACTTC	CSVSHMETQYF
-	TRBV11-2	TRBJ2-1	17	-	TGTGCCAGCAGACGTGGTCGGGGGGCTGGCTCCTACAATGAGCAGTTCTTC	CASRRGRGAGSYNEQFF
few	TRBV5-4	TRBJ1-6	13	TRBD1	TGTGCCAGCAGTCCGGGACAGGGAACCCCCCTCCACTTT	CASSPGQGTPLHF
-	TRBV4-3	TRBJ1-3	14	-	TGCGCCAGCGGGCCGAGTGTCTCTGGAAACACCATATATTTT	CASGPSVSGNTIYF
-	TRBV4-1	TRBJ2-3	12	TRBD2	TGCGCCAGCAGCGGGGGGGTAGATACGCAGTATTTT	CASSGGVDTQYF
-	TRBV28	TRBJ1-2	14	-	TGTGCCAGCAGCAGGGACAAAACTAACTATGGCTACACCTTC	CASSRDKTNYGYTF
-	TRBV6-6	TRBJ2-5	14	TRBD1	TGTGCCAGCAGCTCAACGACAGGGCTGGAGACCCAGTACTTC	CASSSTTGLETQYF
-	TRBV30	TRBJ2-7	16	-	TGTGCCTGGACCCTTGATATGACAGCAATCTCCTACGAGCAGTACTTC	CAWTLDMTAISYEQYF
-	TRBV9	TRBJ1-2	11	-	TGTGCCAGCAGCGCCCGCCGGGGCTACACCTTC	CASSARRGYTF
-	TRBV27	TRBJ1-5	13	-	TGTGCCAGCAGGACAGCGCTAGATCAGCCCCAGCATTTT	CASRTALDQPQHF
-	TRBV10-3	TRBJ2-7	13	-	TGTGCCATCAGTGCGGCGGGGACCCGCGAGCAGTACTTC	CAISAAGTREQYF
-	TRBV5-6	TRBJ2-6	15	-	TGTGCCAGCAGACCCAGCGCTTCTGGGGCCAACGTCCTGACTTTC	CASRPSASGANVLTF
-	TRBV6-6	TRBJ2-2	13	TRBD2	TGTGCCAGCACCAACGGGGGGGCCGGGGAGCTGTTTTTT	CASTNGGAGELFF
-	TRBV7-7	TRBJ2-5	11	TRBD2	TGTGCCTCGGGGGGTCAAGAGACCCAGTACTTC	CASGGQETQYF
-	TRBV9	TRBJ2-5	14	-	TGTGCCAGCAGCGGAGGGACTTTACAAGAGACCCAGTACTTC	CASSGGTLQETQYF
-	TRBV29-1	TRBJ2-3	13	-	TGCAGCGTCCGCAGGGGATTAGCAGATACGCAGTATTTT	CSVRRGLADTQYF
-	TRBV10-3	TRBJ1-2	14	-	TGTGCCATCAGTGAGCGGGGTTCTAACTATGGCTACACCTTC	CAISERGSNYGYTF
-	TRBV7-9	TRBJ2-1	15	TRBD2	TGTGCCAGCAGCCGTAGGGCGGGAGGGTACAATGAGCAGTTCTTC	CASSRRAGGYNEQFF
-	TRBV18	TRBJ2-7	12	TRBD2	TGTGCCAGCTCACCCCGGGAGGACGAGCAGTACTTC	CASSPREDEQYF